This is a list of T cell receptor beta chains from one sample in a study of T cell responses to AZD1222 COVID-19 vaccine. Clones were sequenced by immunoSEQ multiplex PCR, and TCRdb holds only the in-frame ones, with some missing. In the table there are 85,000 to 130,000 clones, 93% of which are singletons. The sample here was peripheral blood, taken on day 0 of AZD1222 vaccination. The receptors shown here come from an adult in good health. The CDR3 runs from the conserved cysteine through the conserved F or W. A D gene is named only where the DNA matches it firmly. Rows give clone size only sometimes, using once, few, many, or a class for an expanded clone.

abundance | d_gene | j_gene | v_gene | CDR3nt | CDR3aa
few | NA | TRBJ1-2 | TRBV27 | TGTGCCAGCAGTTTGGACCGAATCCTCTTTGGCTACACCTTC | CASSLDRILFGYTF
NA | NA | TRBJ2-7 | TRBV12-3/TRBV12-4 | TGTGCCAGCAGTTTAGCACACGAGCAGTACTTC | CASSLAHEQYF
NA | TRBD1 | TRBJ1-2 | TRBV10-3 | TGTGCCATCAGTTTGGGACAGGGTTCGAGGAACTATGGCTACACCTTC | CAISLGQGSRNYGYTF
NA | TRBD1 | TRBJ1-1 | TRBV6-6 | TGTGCCAGCACCGAACAGGGGACCTATGTTGCTTTCTTT | CASTEQGTYVAFF
NA | TRBD2 | TRBJ2-1 | TRBV20-1 | TGCAGTGCTAGTTCTAGCGGGAGTGTTGCTGAGCAGTTCTTC | CSASSSGSVAEQFF
NA | NA | TRBJ2-3 | TRBV6-2/TRBV6-3 | TGTGCCAGCAGTTATGGTGACGGCCAAAGGATCCTCCCTCGGGGAGATACGCAGTATTTT | CASSYGDGQRILPRGDTQYF
NA | NA | TRBJ1-6 | TRBV7-2 | TGTGCCAGCAGCCAAGGACAGCCGTATAATTCACCCCTCCACTTT | CASSQGQPYNSPLHF
NA | NA | TRBJ2-5 | TRBV6-6 | TGTGCCAGCAGTCCCCATACGGAGACCCAGTACTTC | CASSPHTETQYF
once | NA | TRBJ1-2 | TRBV5-8 | TGTGCCAGCAGCTTTCACAAGGAAACCCCCTATGGCTACACCTTC | CASSFHKETPYGYTF
NA | NA | TRBJ2-7 | TRBV10-2 | TGCGCCAGCAGTCCTTCCTACGAGCAGTACTTC | CASSPSYEQYF
NA | NA | TRBJ2-2 | TRBV11-2 | TGTGCCAGCACGTTAGGCCGGGCCCCGAACACCGGGGAGCTGTTTTTT | CASTLGRAPNTGELFF
once | NA | TRBJ1-1 | TRBV7-9 | TGTGCCAGCAGCTCCCCTTCACAAAACACTGAAGCTTTCTTT | CASSSPSQNTEAFF
NA | NA | TRBJ1-1 | TRBV19 | TGTGCCAGCGAAATCGGGGCCGGGCAGGTTGACACTGAAGCTTTCTTT | CASEIGAGQVDTEAFF
NA | TRBD2 | TRBJ2-5 | TRBV28 | TGTGCCAGCAGTCGAGCGGGAGGGCCGGAGGAGACCCAGTACTTC | CASSRAGGPEETQYF
NA | TRBD1 | TRBJ1-2 | TRBV5-4 | TGTGCCAGCAGCTCCGGGACAGACTATGGCTACACCTTC | CASSSGTDYGYTF
few | NA | TRBJ2-7 | TRBV9 | TGTGCCAGCAGCGTAGGAGGAAGCTCCTACGAGCAGTACTTC | CASSVGGSSYEQYF
once | NA | TRBJ2-1 | TRBV4-1 | TGCGCCAGCAGCCAAGGAGGCCGGGGGCTGTCCTACAATGAGCAGTTCTTC | CASSQGGRGLSYNEQFF
NA | NA | TRBJ1-1 | TRBV11-2 | TGTGCCAGCAGCTTAGGGGGGTTCAGTGAAGCTTTCTTT | CASSLGGFSEAFF
NA | TRBD2 | TRBJ2-1 | TRBV3-1/TRBV3-2 | TGTGCCAGCAGCCCATTAGCGGGATTGGGGACATATGAGCAGTTCTTC | CASSPLAGLGTYEQFF
NA | NA | TRBJ2-1 | TRBV6-5 | TGTGCCAGCAGTTACTCAGGAGCGCCATCCTACAATGAGCAGTTCTTC | CASSYSGAPSYNEQFF
NA | NA | TRBJ2-2 | TRBV25-1 | TGTGCCAGCAGTGAATCCCCGGGATACAACACCGGGGAGCTGTTTTTT | CASSESPGYNTGELFF